These 18 T cell receptor beta chains came from one sample sequenced in a study of cytomegalovirus exposure and HLA in healthy donors. Primers for the PCR totalled 60 Vbeta and 13 Jbeta. Using immunoSEQ multiplex PCR, the repertoire was profiled, and TCRdb retains in-frame clones only, with some absent. The data show about 120,000 clones, with approximately 8.6% seen just once and 6% to 7.5% held by the top ten. The sample comprised PBMCs. The receptors come from a woman aged 40 to 49 in good health and CMV-seropositive.

The J gene is TRBJ2-7, the V gene TRBV28, with 16 bases that match TRBD2. The CDR3 spans 17 residues. CDR1 MDHEN and CDR2 SYDVKM come from the germline V gene. V lost 4 bases and J lost 5; bases outside the gene matches: 8. The CDR3 region is CASSSPGLAGGPDEQYF. CDR3 nucleotide sequence: TGTGCCAGCAGTTCACCGGGACTAGCGGGGGGGCCCGACGAGCAGTACTTC.

This clone turned up a few times. The rearrangement joins TRBV28 to TRBJ1-4; no firm D call. Germline V lookup: CDR1 MDHEN, CDR2 SYDVKM. The length of the CDR3 is 10 residues. Trimming pared 4 bases from V and 8 bases from J, leaving 2 bases between. The DNA of the CDR3 is TGTGCCAGCAGTTCGGAAAAACTGTTTTTT. Its protein product is CASSSEKLFF.

The rearrangement joins TRBV5-1 to TRBJ1-1, with 8 nucleotides matching TRBD1. V trimming: 4 bases; J trimming: 1 base; junction bases outside the gene matches: 6. The CDR3 is 15 residues long. CDR1 SGHRS and CDR2 YFSETQ come from the germline V gene. The CDR3 DNA is TGCGCCAGCAGCATGACCGGGACAGGGAACACTGAAGCTTTCTTT. Translating gives CASSMTGTGNTEAFF. Using reference TRBV5-1 and TRBJ1-1 for the parts outside the CDR3, the full variable domain is KAGVTQTPRYLIKTRGQQVTLSCSPISGHRSVSWYQQTPGQGLQFLFEYFSETQRNKGNFPGRFSGRQFSNSRSEMNVSTLELGDSALYLCASSMTGTGNTEAFFGQGTRLTVV.

Notes on this clone: One end of the junction fails to match germline, which may point to a read error. The chain is built from TRBV6-1 and TRBJ2-7, with 7 bases identical to TRBD1. This CDR3 is 14 amino acids long. Per the germline V gene, CDR1 is MNHNS and CDR2 is SASEGT. CDR3 protein: CASSKNRGTYEQCF. CDR3 sequence (DNA): TGTGCCAGCAGTAAAAACAGGGGCACCTACGAGCAGTGCTTC.

The V gene is TRBV7-9, the J gene TRBJ1-2; possibly TRBD1 for D (6 bases). The CDR3 length is 15 residues. V lost 4 bases, J lost 2 bases, and 14 bases lay in between. Germline-derived CDR1 and CDR2 are SEHNR and FQNEAQ (reference sequence). CDR3 sequence reads: CASSWGPQGNYGYTF. Written as DNA, the CDR3 is TGTGCCAGCAGCTGGGGACCCCAGGGGAACTATGGCTACACCTTC.

The table lists this clone with a few counts. The gene calls are TRBV30 and TRBJ1-4; weak D call: TRBD1 (6 bases). This CDR3 contains 16 residues. Germline V CDR1 and CDR2: GTSNPN, SVGIG (reference sequence). Trimming took 3 bases from V and 8 from J, leaving 22 bases between them. CDR3 nucleotide sequence: TGTGCCTGGAGGCGGACGGGGGGGCTCCTTAGGGAAAAACTGTTTTTT. As protein: CAWRRTGGLLREKLFF.

This clone was seen a few times. V and J are TRBV25-1 and TRBJ2-5, with D tentatively TRBD1 (6 bases). CDR3 length equals 15 residues. In germline, CDR1 is MGHDK, CDR2 SYGVNS. The ends were cut back, 2 bases at V and 5 bases at J, with 15 bases in the middle. CDR3 residues: CASSEGGANLETQYF. Written as DNA, the CDR3 is TGTGCCAGCAGTGAAGGGGGCGCGAATCTGGAGACCCAGTACTTC.

This clone has just a few counts. The CDR3 sequence: CASSESLGRYGYTF. CDR3 DNA: TGTGCCAGCAGTGAATCTCTGGGGCGCTATGGCTACACCTTC. The V call is TRBV2, the J call TRBJ1-2; D perhaps matches TRBD1 (5 bases). The CDR3 has 14 residues. Germline V gene sequence: CDR1 SNHLY, CDR2 FYNNEI. The germline V and J ends were trimmed by 2 bases and 4 bases, with 11 bases remaining between them. Drawing the rest from reference TRBV2 and TRBJ1-2, the complete variable domain is EPEVTQTPSHQVTQMGQEVILRCVPISNHLYFYWYRQILGQKVEFLVSFYNNEISEKSEIFDDQFSVERPDGSNFTLKIRSTKLEDSAMYFCASSESLGRYGYTFGSGTRLTVV.

The rearrangement uses TRBV7-3 and TRBJ2-1; 9 nucleotides match TRBD2. The CDR3 loop spans 20 amino acids. The trim removed 2 bases at V and 8 bases at J, leaving 22 bases unmatched. Germline CDR1 reads SGHTA; CDR2 reads FQGTGA. The CDR3 spells CASSLGVAGGQSASSYEQFF. CDR3 nucleotides: TGTGCCAGCAGCTTAGGGGTCGCGGGGGGGCAATCGGCATCATCATATGAGCAGTTCTTC.

The V gene is TRBV2, the J gene TRBJ2-7; tentative D call: TRBD1 (6 bases). Trimming shortened V by 4 bases and J by 2 bases, and 9 bases separated the two germline ends. The CDR3 runs to 13 residues. Per germline, CDR1 SNHLY and CDR2 FYNNEI. Here the CDR3 reads CASSADRTYEQYF. DNA of the CDR3: TGTGCCAGCAGTGCGGACAGAACCTACGAGCAGTACTTC.

This chain joins TRBV27 and TRBJ1-1, with D possibly matching TRBD1 (5 bases). Germline-derived CDR1 and CDR2 are MNHEY and SMNVEV (reference sequence). This CDR3 has 15 residues. The ends were cut back, 3 bases at V and 0 bases at J, with 11 bases in the middle. CDR3 residues: CASSFGAFLNTEAFF. The CDR3 bases are TGTGCCAGCAGTTTTGGGGCGTTCTTGAACACTGAAGCTTTCTTT.

There are a few counts of this clone. This sequence joins TRBV7-8 and TRBJ2-3; D gene uncertain. CDR3 length: 13 amino acids. The germline gives CDR1 SGHVS, CDR2 FQNEAQ. Trimming shortened V by 5 bases and J by 2 bases, and 8 bases separated the two germline ends. Here the CDR3 reads CASSMRPTDTQYF. The CDR3 DNA sequence: TGTGCCAGCAGCATGAGGCCCACAGATACGCAGTATTTT.

The rearrangement joins TRBV7-7 to TRBJ2-2; weak D call: TRBD1 (8 bases). Germline V CDR1 and CDR2: SSHAT, FNYEAQ (reference sequence). The CDR3 loop spans 20 amino acids. Trimming removed 1 base at V and 6 bases at J, with 27 bases between. CDR3 in amino acids: CASSLVPPGQVVGGAGELFF. The CDR3 coding sequence is TGTGCCAGCAGCTTAGTCCCTCCGGGACAGGTTGTGGGGGGGGCCGGGGAGCTGTTTTTT.

This clone was observed a handful of times. V and J are TRBV28 and TRBJ1-2, with D possibly matching TRBD1 (6 bases). V was pared by 3 bases and J by 1 base, with 9 bases between. Germline-derived CDR1 and CDR2 are MDHEN and SYDVKM. The CDR3 sequence is 14 residues long. CDR3 sequence: CASSFLDSNYGYTF. The CDR3 DNA follows: TGTGCCAGCAGTTTCCTGGACAGTAACTATGGCTACACCTTC.

This clone was detected a few times. V usage is TRBV2 and J usage is TRBJ1-5, with 7 bases aligning to TRBD1. This CDR3 region has 15 residues. Germline-derived CDR1 and CDR2 are SNHLY and FYNNEI. With V trimmed by 4 bases and J by 4 bases, 7 bases remained unmatched. The CDR3 region has the DNA TGTGCCAGCAGTGGCGACAGGGCTAGGAATCAGCCCCAGCATTTT. This codes for CASSGDRARNQPQHF.

A few counts support this clone. V gene TRBV12-2 combines with J gene TRBJ1-1; TRBD1, as called in the table, went unchecked against the DNA. TRBV12-2 corresponds to a pseudogene. The CDR3 length is 16 residues. The CDR3 region has the DNA TGTGCAAGTCGCTTAGCACGGACAGGGTTGAACACTGAAGCTTTCTTT. Residues: CASRLARTGLNTEAFF.

This clone showed up just a few times. The rearrangement uses TRBV4-2 and TRBJ2-7; 10 bases are a match to TRBD2. This CDR3 contains 15 residues. The germline gives CDR1 LGHNA, CDR2 YNFKEQ. Trimming removed 5 bases from V and 3 bases from J; junction bases left unmatched: 7. DNA of the CDR3: TGTGCCAGCAGCTTAACCGGGACTAGCGTCTACGAGCAGTACTTC. This encodes CASSLTGTSVYEQYF.

This clone has a handful of counts. CDR3 nucleotide sequence: TGTGCCAGCAGCGTCCGGGAGAAATTTTCACCCCTCCACTTT. Residues: CASSVREKFSPLHF. The chain combines TRBV9 with TRBJ1-6; D not certain. The CDR3 covers 14 residues. Trimming removed 2 bases at V and 9 bases at J, with 12 bases between. CDR1 SGDLS and CDR2 YYNGEE come from the germline V gene. The variable domain in full, completed from reference TRBV9 and TRBJ1-6, reads DSGVTQTPKHLITATGQRVTLRCSPRSGDLSVYWYQQSLDQGLQFLIQYYNGEERAKGNILERFSAQQFPDLHSELNLSSLELGDSALYFCASSVREKFSPLHFGNGTRLTVT.